The rows below give T cell receptor beta chains drawn from one sample of a study of T cell responses to AZD1222 COVID-19 vaccine. Data came from immunoSEQ multiplex PCR; TCRdb stores just in-frame clones and leaves some out. Counted here are roughly 170,000 clones, 75% to 90% occurring once; the ten biggest clones make up 2.6%. The source material was peripheral blood, sampled on day 0 of AZD1222 vaccination. These TCRs come from an adult in good health. Both conserved end residues are part of each CDR3. Each record gives: J gene, clone size, CDR3 length, V gene, D gene, CDR3 DNA, CDR3 protein. A D gene is named only where the DNA matches it firmly. The listing skips clone size in some rows; elsewhere it reads once, few, many or a size class.

J gene: TRBJ2-1; clone size: .; CDR3 length: 15; V gene: TRBV2; D gene: .; CDR3 DNA: TGTGCCAGCAGCCGTGGACTAACCGAATACAATGAGCAGTTCTTC; CDR3 protein: CASSRGLTEYNEQFF
J gene: TRBJ2-5; clone size: once; CDR3 length: 14; V gene: TRBV5-6; D gene: .; CDR3 DNA: TGTGCCAGCAGCTTCAAGGGGACCAAAGAGACCCAGTACTTC; CDR3 protein: CASSFKGTKETQYF
J gene: TRBJ1-1; clone size: once; CDR3 length: 12; V gene: TRBV2; D gene: .; CDR3 DNA: TGTGCCAGCAGTGACAACAGCCTCAAGGCTTTCTTT; CDR3 protein: CASSDNSLKAFF
J gene: TRBJ1-2; clone size: .; CDR3 length: 15; V gene: TRBV19; D gene: .; CDR3 DNA: TGTGCCAGTAGTATAGCCTCTCCCTCGCGGGGAGGGGACACCTTC; CDR3 protein: CASSIASPSRGGDTF
J gene: TRBJ2-2; clone size: .; CDR3 length: 17; V gene: TRBV7-9; D gene: .; CDR3 DNA: TGTGCCAGCAGCTTAGAACCGAGGCAGCAGAACACCGGGGAGCTGTTTTTT; CDR3 protein: CASSLEPRQQNTGELFF
J gene: TRBJ2-3; clone size: .; CDR3 length: 16; V gene: TRBV2; D gene: TRBD2; CDR3 DNA: TGTGCCAGCAGACTAGAAGCGGGATTGAGCACAGATACGCAGTATTTT; CDR3 protein: CASRLEAGLSTDTQYF
J gene: TRBJ1-5; clone size: .; CDR3 length: 12; V gene: TRBV10-3; D gene: .; CDR3 DNA: TGTGCCATCAGTGGACCCAATCAGCCCCAGCATTTT; CDR3 protein: CAISGPNQPQHF
J gene: TRBJ2-7; clone size: .; CDR3 length: 15; V gene: TRBV9; D gene: TRBD1; CDR3 DNA: TGTGCCAGCAGCGTTTCACAGGGGTTCTCCTACGAGCAGTACTTC; CDR3 protein: CASSVSQGFSYEQYF
J gene: TRBJ2-1; clone size: .; CDR3 length: 14; V gene: TRBV7-2; D gene: .; CDR3 DNA: TGTGCCAGCAGCTTGAGTCCGGGGGCCGGTGAGCAGTTCTTC; CDR3 protein: CASSLSPGAGEQFF
J gene: TRBJ1-1; clone size: .; CDR3 length: 12; V gene: TRBV12-3/TRBV12-4; D gene: .; CDR3 DNA: TGTGCCAGCAGTTCCTTGTTAGATAAAGCTTTCTTT; CDR3 protein: CASSSLLDKAFF
J gene: TRBJ2-5; clone size: .; CDR3 length: 15; V gene: TRBV6-5; D gene: .; CDR3 DNA: TGTGCCAGCACCAGAAGGGGGAGAAAGGGAGAGACCCAGTACTTC; CDR3 protein: CASTRRGRKGETQYF
J gene: TRBJ2-7; clone size: .; CDR3 length: 13; V gene: TRBV18; D gene: .; CDR3 DNA: TGTGCCAGCTCACCAATTGGACTTTCCGAGCAGTACTTC; CDR3 protein: CASSPIGLSEQYF
J gene: TRBJ2-1; clone size: once; CDR3 length: 15; V gene: TRBV7-3; D gene: .; CDR3 DNA: TGTGCCAGCAGCTTAACGCATGGGACAAGCAATGAGCAGTTCTTC; CDR3 protein: CASSLTHGTSNEQFF
J gene: TRBJ1-6; clone size: .; CDR3 length: 14; V gene: TRBV3-1/TRBV3-2; D gene: .; CDR3 DNA: TGTGCCAGCAGCCAGGGGAACTATAATTCACCCCTCCACTTT; CDR3 protein: CASSQGNYNSPLHF